This T cell receptor (beta chain) emerged from a study of graft-versus-host responses after intestinal transplantation. V lost 5 bases to trimming and J lost 4 bases; unmatched junction nucleotides: 5. The CDR3 length is 15 residues. Germline-derived CDR1 and CDR2 are SNHLY and FYNNEI. The protocol was immunoSEQ multiplex PCR, while the TCRdb copy is restricted to in-frame clones and leaves out a portion. This sample has over 90,000 clones, with approximately 93% found just once. Points on this clone: The antigen is unknown.

The TCR originated in a human donor who received an intestinal transplant. The sequencing used unstimulated CD8+ T cells sorted from spleen or lymph node cells, collected before intestinal transplant. The J gene is TRBJ2-1, the V gene TRBV2; TRBD2 matches at 10 bases. CDR3 DNA sequence: TGTGCCAGCAGTCCTACTAGCGGGGTATACAATGAGCAGTTCTTC. Translating gives CASSPTSGVYNEQFF.